This T cell receptor beta chain was captured in a study of shared clonotypes between healthy human individuals. The study, taken as a whole, reports: Owing to a small donor count, the genetic and exposure-history diversity represented was limited.

A word on this clone: Its antigen is unidentified.

HIV-negative, healthy adults without recent acute infections or vaccinations were the donors. Genomic DNA from each subset was divided evenly over several immunoSEQ plates. TCRdb's copy holds only in-frame clones and misses some; the assay was immunoSEQ multiplex PCR. The sample includes roughly 2 million clones, roughly 95% of them seen just once. Germline V gene lookup returns CDR1 PRHDT and CDR2 FYEKMQ (reference sequence). The CDR3 sequence is 19 residues long. The junction had 18 bases not matched to a gene; V was cut back by 3 bases and J by 5 bases. This chain uses TRBV13 with TRBJ2-7, with 11 bases aligning to TRBD1. The TCR sequence derives from a man aged 18 to 29 in good health. What was sequenced was naive CD4+ T cells sorted from blood. Subset indicated: CD45RA+ positively selected. DNA of the CDR3: TGTGCCAGCAGCTTCCTAGTCCCGGGACAGGGGGAGAGAGGGCACGAGCAGTACTTC. Its translation: CASSFLVPGQGERGHEQYF. Supplemented by reference TRBV13 and TRBJ2-7, the full variable domain reads AAGVIQSPRHLIKEKRETATLKCYPIPRHDTVYWYQQGPGQDPQFLISFYEKMQSDKGSIPDRFSAQQFSDYHSELNMSSLELGDSALYFCASSFLVPGQGERGHEQYFGPGTRLTVT.